The TCR beta chain under discussion was sequenced for a study of T cells after yellow fever vaccination (dated by TCRdb to the late 2010s). Context from the whole study: The SMART-Seq v4 Ultra Low Input RNA kit was used to prepare libraries from fractions with low cell numbers. To follow T-cell clones before and after primary and booster YFV17D yellow fever vaccination, bulk TCR alpha and beta repertoires were sequenced over time. The cohort comprised two healthy male donors, one aged 18 to 30 and one aged 30 to 40 years. Blood samples were taken at several timepoints before and after primary and secondary immunization, and bulk PBMC replicates and cell subsets were isolated. On the study overall, not on this receptor specifically: Compared with the primary T-cell response, the secondary T-cell response was faster but weaker, reaching its peak on day 5 rather than on day 15. A small fraction of clonotypes appeared in both the CD4 and CD8 compartments, likely as a result of convergent recombination. Computational filtering was required because FACS-sorted repertoires could contain abundant contaminating clonotypes from the bulk population. Most clones expanded after primary vaccination (around 96% of CD4 and around 88% of CD8) were re-detected after the booster, suggesting that broad memory maintenance occurred. Because only a couple of donors were included in the study, the extent to which the findings can be generalized is limited.

TCR cDNA was synthesized by 5'RACE template switching, through which a universal primer site and unique molecular identifiers were introduced. cDNA synthesis was primed from both the TCR alpha and TCR beta constant segments. Library amplification used two PCR steps, and the second PCR step added sample barcodes and sequencing adapters. Sequencing of the libraries was done on either Illumina HiSeq 2500 (2x100 bp) or NovaSeq (2x150 bp). On the authors' methods: MIGEC handled demultiplexing of reads and collapsing into UMI consensus sequences, while MiXCR performed V(D)J alignment. Clonotypes responding to the vaccine were identified with edgeR on replicate PBMC samples, with the criteria of FDR below 0.01 and a log2 fold change above 5 up to day 15. Bulk clonotypes were assigned CD4 or CD8 identity according to which sequenced CD4 or CD8 repertoire held them at higher abundance. Clonotypes enriched at least 10-fold in dextramer-positive over dextramer-negative fractions were defined as NS4B-specific, and CD4-biased clonotypes were excluded. TCRdb redid the processing of the public reads, applying fastp at Q25 and MiXCR, and retained in-frame beta chains. When rows share a CDR3 protein, they turn into one entry using the most common DNA and genes. TCRdb's processing, not the authors' own work, is the source of the V and J calls. The sample table shows more than 35,000 distinct CDR3 sequences, and roughly 7% are seen once. The ten largest clonotypes hold approximately 16% of the sample.

CDR1 and CDR2 are drawn from the germline V gene: MGHDK, SYGVNS. The CDR3 runs 14 residues from the cysteine to the phenylalanine. The entry retains the CDR3 DNA only, 42 bases that are in frame from base 1. Here V drops 4 bases and J drops 9 bases, and the junction holds 12 bases not matched to any gene. This clonotype showed up many times. Per-base qualities were not stored, and no clone one base away is much larger. Interpreted using the paper, the treatment or condition label stands for: live attenuated yellow fever vaccine strain. A standard Ficoll-Paque protocol was used to isolate PBMCs from peripheral blood. With anti-CD3 and anti-CD8 staining plus a dextramer loaded with the yellow fever NS4B epitope peptide, the researchers sorted epitope-specific CD8 T cells. RNA was extracted with TriZol from bulk PBMCs, CD4 and CD8 fractions, and dextramer-positive and dextramer-negative fractions.

This specimen consisted of CD8+ T cells not binding an NS4B(214-222) dextramer, sorted from PBMCs, obtained 45 days after the yellow fever booster vaccination. This specimen's cell subset or site label, per the study, means: NS4B epitope dextramer-negative CD8 T cells. The source is a man aged 25 to 45 who received the YFV17D yellow fever vaccine. The chain links TRBV25-1 with TRBJ2-7, and 7 bases in between align with TRBD2. The nucleotide sequence is given as TGTGCCAGCAGTGTACCGGGACTACCCGCGGGGCAGTACTTC. Its protein reads: CASSVPGLPAGQYF.